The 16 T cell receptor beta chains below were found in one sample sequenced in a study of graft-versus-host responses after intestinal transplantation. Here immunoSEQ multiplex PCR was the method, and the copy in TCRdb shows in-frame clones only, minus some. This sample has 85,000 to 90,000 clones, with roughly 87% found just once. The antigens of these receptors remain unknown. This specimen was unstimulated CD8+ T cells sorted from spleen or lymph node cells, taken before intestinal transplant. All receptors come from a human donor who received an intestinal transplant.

The CDR3 reads CASSTSGSGRPMNTEAFF. The CDR3 DNA reads TGTGCCAGCAGCACCTCGGGTAGTGGACGGCCGATGAACACTGAAGCTTTCTTT. The rearrangement uses TRBV5-4 and TRBJ1-1; no definite D call. The CDR3 loop spans 18 amino acids. V was trimmed by 4 bases and J by 0 bases, leaving 22 bases between them. CDR1 and CDR2 (germline): SGHNT, YYREEE (reference sequence).

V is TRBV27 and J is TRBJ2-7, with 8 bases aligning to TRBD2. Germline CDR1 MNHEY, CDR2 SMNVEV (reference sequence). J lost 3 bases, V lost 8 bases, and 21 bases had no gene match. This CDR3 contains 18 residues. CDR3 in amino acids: CASQQRQATGGKLYEQYF. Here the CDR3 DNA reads TGTGCCAGCCAGCAGAGACAGGCGACGGGGGGGAAACTCTACGAGCAGTACTTC.

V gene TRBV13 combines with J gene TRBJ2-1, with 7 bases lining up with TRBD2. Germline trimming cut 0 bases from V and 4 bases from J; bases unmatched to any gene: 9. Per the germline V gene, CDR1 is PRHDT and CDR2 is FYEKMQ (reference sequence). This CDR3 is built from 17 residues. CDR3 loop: CASSLGDGSGKYNEQFF. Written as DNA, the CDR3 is TGTGCCAGCAGCTTAGGAGATGGAAGCGGGAAATACAATGAGCAGTTCTTC.

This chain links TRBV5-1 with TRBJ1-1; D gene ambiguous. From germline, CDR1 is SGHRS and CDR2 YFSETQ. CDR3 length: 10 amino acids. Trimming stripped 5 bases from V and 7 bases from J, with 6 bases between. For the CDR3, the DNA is TGCGCCAGCAGTCAGGATGAAGCTTTCTTT. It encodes CASSQDEAFF.

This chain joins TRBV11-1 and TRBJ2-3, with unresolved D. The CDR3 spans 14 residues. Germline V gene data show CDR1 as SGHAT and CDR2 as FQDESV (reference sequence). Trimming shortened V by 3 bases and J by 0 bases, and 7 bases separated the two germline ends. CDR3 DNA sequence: TGTGCCAGCAGCTTTTCAGCTAGCACAGATACGCAGTATTTT. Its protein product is CASSFSASTDTQYF.

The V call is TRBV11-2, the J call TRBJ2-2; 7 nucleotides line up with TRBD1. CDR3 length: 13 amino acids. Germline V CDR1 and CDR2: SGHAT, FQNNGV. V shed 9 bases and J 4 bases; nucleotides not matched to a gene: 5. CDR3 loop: CASTPGGTGELFF. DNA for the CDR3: TGTGCCAGTACTCCAGGGGGCACCGGGGAGCTGTTTTTT.

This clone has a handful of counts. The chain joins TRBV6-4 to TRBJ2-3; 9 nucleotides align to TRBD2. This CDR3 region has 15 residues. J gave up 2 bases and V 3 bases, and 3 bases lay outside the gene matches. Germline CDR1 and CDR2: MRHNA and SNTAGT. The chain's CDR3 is CASSEGTSLTDTQYF. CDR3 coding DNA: TGTGCCAGCAGTGAGGGGACTAGCCTCACAGATACGCAGTATTTT.

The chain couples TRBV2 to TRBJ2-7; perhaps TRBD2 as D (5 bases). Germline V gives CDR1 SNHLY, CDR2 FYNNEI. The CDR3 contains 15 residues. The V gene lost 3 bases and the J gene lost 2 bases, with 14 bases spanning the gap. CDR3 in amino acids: CASSEGLAQTYEQYF. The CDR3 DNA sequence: TGTGCCAGCAGTGAGGGCCTAGCACAGACCTACGAGCAGTACTTC.

In DNA, the CDR3 is TGCGCCAGCAGCCCTTTACCGGGACAGGGGGATGAAAAACTGTTTTTT. Translating gives CASSPLPGQGDEKLFF. The rearrangement joins TRBV4-1 to TRBJ1-4; TRBD1 matches 11 bases. The CDR3 is 16 residues long. V lost 4 bases and J lost 6; bases outside the gene matches: 7. The germline V gene encodes CDR1 MGHRA and CDR2 YSYEKL.

The CDR3 region is CASSYRASYNEQFF. The CDR3 nucleotides read TGCGCCAGCAGCTATCGGGCGTCCTACAATGAGCAGTTCTTC. The chain couples TRBV5-1 to TRBJ2-1, with D hard to call. There are 14 residues in the CDR3. From germline, CDR1 is SGHRS and CDR2 YFSETQ. V shed 3 bases and J shed 1 base, with 8 bases lying between them.

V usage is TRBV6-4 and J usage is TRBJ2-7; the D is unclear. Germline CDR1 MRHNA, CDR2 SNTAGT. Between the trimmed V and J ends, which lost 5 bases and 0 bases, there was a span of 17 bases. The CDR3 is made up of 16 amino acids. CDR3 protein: CASSPTFRIRSYEQYF. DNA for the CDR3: TGTGCCAGCAGTCCCACCTTCAGGATACGCTCCTACGAGCAGTACTTC.

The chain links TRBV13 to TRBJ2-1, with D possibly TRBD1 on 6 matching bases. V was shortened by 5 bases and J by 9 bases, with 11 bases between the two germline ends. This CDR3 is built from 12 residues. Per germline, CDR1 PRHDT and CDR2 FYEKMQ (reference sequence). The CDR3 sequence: CASSPTGGEQFF. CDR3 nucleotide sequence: TGTGCCAGCAGCCCGACAGGAGGTGAGCAGTTCTTC.

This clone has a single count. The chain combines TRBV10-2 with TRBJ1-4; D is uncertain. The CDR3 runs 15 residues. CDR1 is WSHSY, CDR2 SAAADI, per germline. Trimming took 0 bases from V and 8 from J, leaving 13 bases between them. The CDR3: CASSESGMKKEKLFF. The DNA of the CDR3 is TGCGCCAGCAGTGAGTCAGGGATGAAAAAGGAAAAACTGTTTTTT.

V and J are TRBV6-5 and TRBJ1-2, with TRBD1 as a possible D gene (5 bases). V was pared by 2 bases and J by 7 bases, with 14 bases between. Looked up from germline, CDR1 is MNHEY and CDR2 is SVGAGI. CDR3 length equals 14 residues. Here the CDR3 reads CASSYRGIVFGYTF. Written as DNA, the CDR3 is TGTGCCAGCAGTTACAGGGGAATAGTCTTTGGCTACACCTTC.

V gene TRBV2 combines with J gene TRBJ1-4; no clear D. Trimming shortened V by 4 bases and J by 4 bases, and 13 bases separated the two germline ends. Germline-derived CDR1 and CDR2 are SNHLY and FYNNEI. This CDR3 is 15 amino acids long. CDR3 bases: TGTGCCAGCAGTGTAAATTCGGACCTTAATGAAAAACTGTTTTTT. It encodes CASSVNSDLNEKLFF.

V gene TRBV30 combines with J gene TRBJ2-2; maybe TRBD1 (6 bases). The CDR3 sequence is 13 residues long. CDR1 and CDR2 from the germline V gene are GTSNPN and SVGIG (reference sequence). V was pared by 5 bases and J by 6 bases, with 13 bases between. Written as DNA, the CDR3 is TGTGCCTGGGTAACAGGGTTTTCCGGGGAGCTGTTTTTT. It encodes CAWVTGFSGELFF.